The rows below give T cell receptor beta chains drawn from one sample of a study of response to subunit inactivated influenza vaccine. TCRdb used MiXCR to reprocess the RT-PCR reads, holding one entry per CDR3 protein. The sample shows some 800,000 distinct CDR3 sequences, less than 25% of them seen only once. The sequenced sample was PBMCs from blood, obtained roughly 5 days after vaccination. The receptor source for this set is a man in his fifties who received an inactivated influenza vaccine. Each CDR3 is given with its conserved first and last residue. The D gene is left open where the match is weak. Clone size is given for some rows only: seen once, a few or many times, or a class if the clone is expanded.

cdr3_aa: CASSWGVGAINYNEQFF; cdr3_nt: TGCGCCAGCAGCTGGGGGGTCGGAGCGATAAACTACAATGAGCAGTTCTTC; j_call: TRBJ2-1; clone_size: few; v_call: TRBV5-1; d_call: -
cdr3_aa: CSARVLTSGDHSYEQYF; cdr3_nt: TGCAGTGCTAGAGTGTTGACTAGCGGGGATCATTCCTACGAGCAGTACTTC; j_call: TRBJ2-7; clone_size: -; v_call: TRBV20-1; d_call: TRBD2
cdr3_aa: CASKKMRDVDTGELFF; cdr3_nt: TGTGCCAGCAAAAAGATGCGGGATGTAGATACCGGGGAGCTGTTTTTT; j_call: TRBJ2-2; clone_size: few; v_call: TRBV6-1; d_call: -
cdr3_aa: CSARRPGVETQYF; cdr3_nt: TGCAGTGCTCGTAGACCCGGGGTGGAGACCCAGTACTTC; j_call: TRBJ2-5; clone_size: -; v_call: TRBV20-1; d_call: -
cdr3_aa: CASSPGGGRYNEQFF; cdr3_nt: TGTGCCAGCAGCCCCGGCGGGGGCCGATACAATGAGCAGTTCTTC; j_call: TRBJ2-1; clone_size: -; v_call: TRBV6-1; d_call: -
cdr3_aa: CASSHPRGEAFF; cdr3_nt: TGTGCCAGCAGCCACCCCCGTGGGGAAGCTTTCTTT; j_call: TRBJ1-1; clone_size: few; v_call: TRBV3-1; d_call: -
cdr3_aa: CASSQVGGSTDTQYF; cdr3_nt: TGCGCCAGCAGCCAAGTAGGGGGGAGCACAGATACGCAGTATTTT; j_call: TRBJ2-3; clone_size: many; v_call: TRBV4-3; d_call: -
cdr3_aa: CASSQDQGQTQETQYF; cdr3_nt: TGTGCCAGCAGCCAAGATCAGGGACAGACTCAAGAGACCCAGTACTTC; j_call: TRBJ2-5; clone_size: few; v_call: TRBV4-2; d_call: TRBD1
cdr3_aa: CASGSGGNEQFF; cdr3_nt: TGTGCCAGCGGCAGTGGGGGGAATGAGCAGTTCTTC; j_call: TRBJ2-1; clone_size: -; v_call: TRBV11-2; d_call: -
cdr3_aa: CASSLWGTQETQYF; cdr3_nt: TGTGCCAGCAGCTTGTGGGGGACCCAAGAGACCCAGTACTTC; j_call: TRBJ2-5; clone_size: once; v_call: TRBV5-5; d_call: -
cdr3_aa: CSVAVSQETQYF; cdr3_nt: TGCAGCGTTGCGGTCAGCCAAGAGACCCAGTACTTC; j_call: TRBJ2-5; clone_size: -; v_call: TRBV29-1; d_call: -
cdr3_aa: CASRQRTWDRVLFGANVLTF; cdr3_nt: TGTGCAAGTCGCCAAAGAACGTGGGACAGGGTTCTCTTTGGGGCCAACGTCCTGACTTTC; j_call: TRBJ2-6; clone_size: -; v_call: TRBV12-2; d_call: -
cdr3_aa: CASSLEEGHYEQYF; cdr3_nt: TGTGCCAGCAGCTTAGAAGAGGGCCACTACGAGCAGTACTTC; j_call: TRBJ2-7; clone_size: few; v_call: TRBV7-6; d_call: -
cdr3_aa: CASRASRQKSPLHF; cdr3_nt: TGTGCCAGCAGAGCTTCTAGGCAGAAGTCACCCCTCCACTTT; j_call: TRBJ1-6; clone_size: few; v_call: TRBV7-2; d_call: -
cdr3_aa: CASSQVVAGGPGGSYNEQFF; cdr3_nt: TGCGCCAGCAGCCAAGTAGTAGCGGGAGGGCCTGGGGGGTCCTACAATGAGCAGTTCTTC; j_call: TRBJ2-1; clone_size: -; v_call: TRBV4-3; d_call: TRBD2
cdr3_aa: CSAREGLREQYF; cdr3_nt: TGCAGTGCTAGAGAGGGCTTACGAGAGCAGTACTTC; j_call: TRBJ2-7; clone_size: -; v_call: TRBV20-1; d_call: -
cdr3_aa: CASNPPGLFNEQFF; cdr3_nt: TGTGCCAGCAACCCTCCGGGACTTTTCAATGAGCAGTTCTTC; j_call: TRBJ2-1; clone_size: -; v_call: TRBV25-1; d_call: -
cdr3_aa: CSGRDARNLIQYF; cdr3_nt: TGCAGCGGCCGGGACGCCCGGAATCTCATTCAGTACTTC; j_call: TRBJ2-4; clone_size: -; v_call: TRBV29-1; d_call: -